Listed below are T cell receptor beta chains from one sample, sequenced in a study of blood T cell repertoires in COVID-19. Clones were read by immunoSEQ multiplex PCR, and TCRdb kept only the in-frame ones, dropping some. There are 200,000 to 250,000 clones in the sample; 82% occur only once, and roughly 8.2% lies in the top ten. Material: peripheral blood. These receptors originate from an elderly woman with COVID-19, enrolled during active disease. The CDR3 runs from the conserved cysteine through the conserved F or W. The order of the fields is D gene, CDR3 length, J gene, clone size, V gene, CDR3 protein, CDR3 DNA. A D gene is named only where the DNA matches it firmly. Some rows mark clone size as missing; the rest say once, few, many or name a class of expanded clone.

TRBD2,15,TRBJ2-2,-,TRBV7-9,CASNPLAGATGELFF,TGTGCCAGCAACCCCCTCGCGGGAGCCACCGGGGAGCTGTTTTTT
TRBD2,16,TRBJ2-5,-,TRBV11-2,CASSPTTGLVYETQYF,TGTGCCAGCAGCCCTACTACGGGACTAGTCTACGAGACCCAGTACTTC
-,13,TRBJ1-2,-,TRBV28,CASSRTQNYGYTF,TGTGCCAGCAGTCGGACTCAAAACTATGGCTACACCTTC
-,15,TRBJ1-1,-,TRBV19,CASSARVQGIPEAFF,TGTGCCAGTAGTGCAAGAGTCCAGGGGATCCCTGAAGCTTTCTTT
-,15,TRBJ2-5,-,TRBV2,CASRTGGAVQETQYF,TGTGCCAGCAGGACGGGGGGCGCGGTCCAAGAGACCCAGTACTTC
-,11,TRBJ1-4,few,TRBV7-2,CASSPGGKLFF,TGTGCCAGCAGCCCGGGGGGGAAACTGTTTTTT
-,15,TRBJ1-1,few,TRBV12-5,CASGLWRAGSTEAFF,TGTGCTAGTGGTTTGTGGAGGGCAGGTTCTACTGAAGCTTTCTTT
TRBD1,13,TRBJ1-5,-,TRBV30,CAWSETGGQPQHF,TGTGCCTGGAGCGAAACAGGGGGTCAGCCCCAGCATTTT
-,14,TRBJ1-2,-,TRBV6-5,CASSPGAKSYGYTF,TGTGCCAGCAGTCCAGGGGCAAAAAGCTATGGCTACACCTTC
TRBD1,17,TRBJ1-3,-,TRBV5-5,CASSTRQGWTSGNTIYF,TGTGCCAGCAGCACACGACAGGGATGGACCTCTGGAAACACCATATATTTT
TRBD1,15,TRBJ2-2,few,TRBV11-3,CASSRWTGVSGELFF,TGTGCCAGCAGCCGTTGGACAGGGGTTAGCGGGGAGCTGTTTTTT
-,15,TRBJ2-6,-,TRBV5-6,CASGRGVTGANVLTF,TGTGCCAGTGGACGGGGAGTTACTGGGGCCAACGTCCTGACTTTC
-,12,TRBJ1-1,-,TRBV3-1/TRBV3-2,CASSFGPERAFF,TGTGCCAGCAGCTTTGGGCCCGAGAGAGCTTTCTTT
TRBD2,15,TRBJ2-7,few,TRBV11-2,CASSFRIAGAYEQYF,TGTGCCAGCAGCTTTCGGATAGCGGGGGCCTACGAGCAGTACTTC
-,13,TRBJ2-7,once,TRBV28,CASSLTGPYEQYF,TGTGCCAGCAGTTTGACAGGCCCATACGAGCAGTACTTC
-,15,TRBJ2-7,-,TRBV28,CASSFQSGSGREQYF,TGTGCCAGCAGTTTTCAGTCAGGGTCCGGAAGGGAGCAGTACTTC
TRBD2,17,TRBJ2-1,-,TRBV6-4,CASSDHGAGGAYNEQFF,TGTGCCAGCAGTGACCACGGGGCGGGAGGCGCCTACAATGAGCAGTTCTTC
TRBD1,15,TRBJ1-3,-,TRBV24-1,CAVPWGSGTENTIYF,TGTGCCGTCCCCTGGGGCTCCGGGACAGAAAACACCATATATTTT
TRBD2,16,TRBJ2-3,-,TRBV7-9,CASSLVAGGPGDTQYF,TGTGCCAGCAGCTTAGTGGCGGGGGGGCCAGGGGATACGCAGTATTTT
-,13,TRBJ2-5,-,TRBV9,CASSVGGQETQYF,TGTGCCAGCAGCGTAGGCGGTCAAGAGACCCAGTACTTC
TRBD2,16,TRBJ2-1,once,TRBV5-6,CASSAGTSGRADEQFF,TGTGCCAGCAGCGCCGGGACTAGCGGGAGGGCGGATGAGCAGTTCTTC
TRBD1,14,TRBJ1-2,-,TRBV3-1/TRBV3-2,CASSRDRGIYGYTF,TGTGCCAGCAGCCGGGACAGGGGAATCTATGGCTACACCTTC
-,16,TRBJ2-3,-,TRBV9,CASSSEAKLSTDTQYF,TGTGCCAGCAGCTCCGAGGCCAAACTAAGCACAGATACGCAGTATTTT
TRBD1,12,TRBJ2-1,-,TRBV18,CASSPSGGQQFF,TGTGCCAGCTCACCTTCAGGGGGCCAGCAGTTCTTC
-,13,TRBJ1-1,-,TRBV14,CASSQGVLTEAFF,TGTGCCAGCAGCCAAGGCGTTTTGACTGAAGCTTTCTTT
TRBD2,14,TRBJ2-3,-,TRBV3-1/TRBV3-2,CASSQGGGSHTQYF,TGTGCCAGCAGCCAAGGGGGAGGGTCGCATACGCAGTATTTT
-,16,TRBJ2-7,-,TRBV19,CASSRGDGLPTYEQYF,TGTGCCAGTAGCCGAGGAGATGGCCTACCCACCTACGAGCAGTACTTC
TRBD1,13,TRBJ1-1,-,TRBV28,CASSTPDRGRPFF,TGTGCCAGCAGCACCCCGGACAGGGGGAGGCCTTTCTTT
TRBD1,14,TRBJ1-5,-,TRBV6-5,CASRPGQGTQPQHF,TGTGCCAGCAGACCGGGACAGGGGACTCAGCCCCAGCATTTT
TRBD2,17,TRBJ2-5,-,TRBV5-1,CASSLAGSGGAQETQYF,TGCGCCAGCAGCTTGGCCGGTAGCGGGGGGGCCCAAGAGACCCAGTACTTC
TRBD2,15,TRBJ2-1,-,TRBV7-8,CASSLGLAGLNEQFF,TGTGCCAGCAGCTTGGGACTAGCGGGTTTGAATGAGCAGTTCTTC
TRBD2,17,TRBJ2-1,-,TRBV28,CASSWANERGLYNEQFF,TGTGCCAGCAGTTGGGCCAATGAGCGGGGTCTCTACAATGAGCAGTTCTTC
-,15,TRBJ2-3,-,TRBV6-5,CASWRRAGSTDTQYF,TGTGCCAGCTGGAGGCGAGCTGGGAGCACAGATACGCAGTATTTT
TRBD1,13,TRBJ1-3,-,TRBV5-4,CASSWDRGATIYF,TGTGCCAGCAGCTGGGACAGAGGTGCCACCATATATTTT
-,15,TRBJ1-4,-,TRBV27,CASSLGGMGHEKLFF,TGTGCCAGCAGTTTAGGGGGGATGGGACATGAAAAACTGTTTTTT
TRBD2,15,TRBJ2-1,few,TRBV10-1,CASSEAGGPYNEQFF,TGCGCCAGCAGTGAAGCGGGGGGGCCGTACAATGAGCAGTTCTTC
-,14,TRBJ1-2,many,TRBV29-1,CSANPKGQWDGYTF,TGCAGCGCCAACCCCAAGGGACAATGGGACGGCTACACCTTC
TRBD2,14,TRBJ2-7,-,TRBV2,CASSGTSGISEQYF,TGTGCCAGCAGTGGGACTAGCGGGATCAGCGAGCAGTACTTC
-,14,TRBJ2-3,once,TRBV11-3,CASSLGASTDTQYF,TGTGCCAGCAGCTTAGGAGCCAGCACAGATACGCAGTATTTT
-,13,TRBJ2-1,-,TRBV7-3,CASKPRDAREQFF,TGTGCCAGCAAGCCCCGAGACGCTAGGGAGCAGTTCTTC
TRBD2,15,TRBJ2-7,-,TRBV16,CASSQEREGTHEQYF,TGTGCCAGCAGCCAAGAGCGGGAGGGCACGCACGAGCAGTACTTC
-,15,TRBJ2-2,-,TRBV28,CASSLSRGGTGELFF,TGTGCCAGCAGTTTGTCCCGAGGGGGCACCGGGGAGCTGTTTTTT
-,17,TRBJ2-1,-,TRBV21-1,CASSKWGGQGSYNEQFF,TGTGCCAGCAGCAAATGGGGGGGACAGGGCTCCTACAATGAGCAGTTCTTC
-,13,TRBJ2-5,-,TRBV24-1,CATSDPNQETQYF,TGTGCCACCAGTGATCCCAATCAAGAGACCCAGTACTTC
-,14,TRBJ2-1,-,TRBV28,CASTIQHLANEQFF,TGTGCCAGCACAATACAACATCTGGCAAATGAGCAGTTCTTC
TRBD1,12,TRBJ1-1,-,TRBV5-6,CASSIWTGGAFF,TGTGCCAGCAGCATATGGACAGGTGGAGCTTTCTTT
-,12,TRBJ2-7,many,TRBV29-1,CSATGRSYEQYF,TGCAGCGCCACAGGACGCTCCTACGAGCAGTACTTC
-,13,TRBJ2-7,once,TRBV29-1,CSVEMTGVYEQYF,TGCAGCGTTGAGATGACAGGTGTCTACGAGCAGTACTTC
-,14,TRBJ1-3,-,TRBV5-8,CASSLLTGGNTIYF,TGTGCCAGCAGCTTGTTAACAGGTGGAAACACCATATATTTT
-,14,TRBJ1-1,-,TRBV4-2,CASSQEGGNTEAFF,TGTGCCAGCAGCCAAGAAGGGGGGAACACTGAAGCTTTCTTT
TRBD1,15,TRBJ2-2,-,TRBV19,CASSTQGVNTGELFF,TGTGCCAGTAGTACCCAGGGGGTGAACACCGGGGAGCTGTTTTTT
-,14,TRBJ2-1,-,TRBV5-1,CASSLGSSYNEQFF,TGCGCCAGCAGCTTGGGGAGCTCCTACAATGAGCAGTTCTTC
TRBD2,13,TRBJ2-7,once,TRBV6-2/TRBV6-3,CASSYPGREEQYF,TGTGCCAGCAGTTACCCGGGGCGGGAGGAGCAGTACTTC
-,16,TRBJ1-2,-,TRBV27,CASSLSPPRVEYGYTF,TGTGCCAGCAGTTTATCGCCCCCTCGGGTTGAATATGGCTACACCTTC
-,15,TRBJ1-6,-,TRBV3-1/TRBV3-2,CASSQGGSGNSPLHF,TGTGCCAGCAGCCAAGGAGGGAGTGGGAATTCACCCCTCCACTTT
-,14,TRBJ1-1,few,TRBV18,CASSRGGGATEAFF,TGTGCCAGCTCACGGGGCGGGGGCGCGACTGAAGCTTTCTTT
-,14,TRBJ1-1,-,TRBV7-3,CASSLGSGSTEAFF,TGTGCCAGCAGCTTAGGGTCAGGAAGCACTGAAGCTTTCTTT
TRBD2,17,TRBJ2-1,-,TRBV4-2,CASSQEDSGSFYNEQFF,TGTGCCAGCAGCCAAGAAGACAGCGGGAGTTTCTACAATGAGCAGTTCTTC
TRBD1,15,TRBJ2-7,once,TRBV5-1,CASSGRDRGSYEQYF,TGCGCCAGCAGCGGACGGGACAGGGGTTCCTACGAGCAGTACTTC